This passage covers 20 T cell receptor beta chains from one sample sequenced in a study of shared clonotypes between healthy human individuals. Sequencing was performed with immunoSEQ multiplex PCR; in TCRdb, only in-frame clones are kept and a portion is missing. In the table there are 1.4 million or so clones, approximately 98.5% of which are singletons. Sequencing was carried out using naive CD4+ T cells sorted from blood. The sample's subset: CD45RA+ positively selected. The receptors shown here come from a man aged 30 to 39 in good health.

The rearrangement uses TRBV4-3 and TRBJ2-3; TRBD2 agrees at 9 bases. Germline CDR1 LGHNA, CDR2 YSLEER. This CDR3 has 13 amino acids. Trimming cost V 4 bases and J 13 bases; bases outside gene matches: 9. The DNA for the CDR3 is TGCGCCAGCAGCCCCCTAATTCTAGCGGGAAAGTATTTT. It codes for CASSPLILAGKYF.

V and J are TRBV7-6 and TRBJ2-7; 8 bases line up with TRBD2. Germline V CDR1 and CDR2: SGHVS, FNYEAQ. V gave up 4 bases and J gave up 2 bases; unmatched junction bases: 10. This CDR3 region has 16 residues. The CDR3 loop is CASSSWGVAGTYEQYF. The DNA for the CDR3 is TGTGCCAGCAGCTCGTGGGGGGTAGCGGGGACCTACGAGCAGTACTTC.

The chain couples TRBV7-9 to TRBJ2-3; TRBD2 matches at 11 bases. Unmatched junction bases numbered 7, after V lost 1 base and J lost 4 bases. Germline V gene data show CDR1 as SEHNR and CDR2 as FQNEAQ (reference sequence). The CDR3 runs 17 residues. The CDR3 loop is CASSLGLAGLFSDTQYF. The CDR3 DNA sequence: TGTGCCAGCAGCTTAGGACTAGCGGGGCTCTTTTCAGATACGCAGTATTTT.

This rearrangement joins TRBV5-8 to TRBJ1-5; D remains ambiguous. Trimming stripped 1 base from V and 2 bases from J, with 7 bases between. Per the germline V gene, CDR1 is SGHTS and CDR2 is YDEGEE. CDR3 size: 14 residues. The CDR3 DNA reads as TGTGCCAGCAGCTTGCGATGGGGCAATCAGCCCCAGCATTTT. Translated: CASSLRWGNQPQHF. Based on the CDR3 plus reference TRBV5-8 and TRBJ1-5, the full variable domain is EAGVTQSPTHLIKTRGQQATLRCSPISGHTSVYWYQQALGLGLQFLLWYDEGEERNRGNFPPRFSGRQFPNYSSELNVNALELEDSALYLCASSLRWGNQPQHFGDGTRLSIL.

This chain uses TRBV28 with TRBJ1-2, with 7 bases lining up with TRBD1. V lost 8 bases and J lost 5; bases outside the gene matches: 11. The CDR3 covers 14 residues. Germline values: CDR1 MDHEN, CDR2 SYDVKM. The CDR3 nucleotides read TGTGCCAGCCTCAAAGGGGGCAGAGGATATGGCTACACCTTC. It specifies CASLKGGRGYGYTF.

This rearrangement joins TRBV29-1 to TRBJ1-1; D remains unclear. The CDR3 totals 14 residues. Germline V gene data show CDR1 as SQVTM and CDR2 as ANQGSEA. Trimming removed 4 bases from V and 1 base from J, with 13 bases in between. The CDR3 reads CSVGTGIQNTEAFF. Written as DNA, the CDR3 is TGCAGCGTTGGCACCGGTATACAGAACACTGAAGCTTTCTTT. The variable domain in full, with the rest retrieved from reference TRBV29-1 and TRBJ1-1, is SAVISQKPSRDICQRGTSLTIQCQVDSQVTMMFWYRQQPGQSLTLIATANQGSEATYESGFVIDKFPISRPNLTFSTLTVSNMSPEDSSIYLCSVGTGIQNTEAFFGQGTRLTVV.

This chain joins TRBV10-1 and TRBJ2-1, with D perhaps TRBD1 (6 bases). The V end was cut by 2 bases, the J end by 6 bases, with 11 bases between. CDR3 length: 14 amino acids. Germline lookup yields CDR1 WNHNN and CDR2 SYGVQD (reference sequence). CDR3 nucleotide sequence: TGCGCCAGCAGTGAGCCAGGGGCCCCCAATGAGCAGTTCTTC. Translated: CASSEPGAPNEQFF.

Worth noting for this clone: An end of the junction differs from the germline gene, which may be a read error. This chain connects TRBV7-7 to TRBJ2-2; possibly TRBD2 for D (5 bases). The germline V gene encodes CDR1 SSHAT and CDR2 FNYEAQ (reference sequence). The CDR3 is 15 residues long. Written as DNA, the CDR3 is TGTGCTAGCAGCTTAGCGCCGGGATATACCGGGGAGCTGTTTTTT. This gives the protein CASSLAPGYTGELFF.

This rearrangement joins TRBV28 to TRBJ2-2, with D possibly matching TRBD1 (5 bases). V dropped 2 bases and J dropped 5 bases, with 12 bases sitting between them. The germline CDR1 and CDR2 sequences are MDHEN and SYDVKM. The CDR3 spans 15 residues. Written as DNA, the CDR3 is TGTGCCAGCAGTTTAATTAGGGGATCGACCGGGGAGCTGTTTTTT. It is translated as CASSLIRGSTGELFF.

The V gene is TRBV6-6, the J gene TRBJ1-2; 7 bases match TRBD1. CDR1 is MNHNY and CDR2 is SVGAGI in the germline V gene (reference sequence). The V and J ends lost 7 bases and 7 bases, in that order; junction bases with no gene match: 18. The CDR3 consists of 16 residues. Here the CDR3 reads CASIIRSWDSLVGYTF. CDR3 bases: TGTGCCAGCATTATAAGGTCCTGGGACAGTTTAGTTGGCTACACCTTC.

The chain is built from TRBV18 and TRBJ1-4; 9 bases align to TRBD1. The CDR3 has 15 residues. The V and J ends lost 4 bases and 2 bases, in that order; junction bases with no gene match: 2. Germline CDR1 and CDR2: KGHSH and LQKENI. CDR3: CASSQDRGTNEKLFF. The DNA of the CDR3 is TGTGCCAGCTCACAGGACAGGGGTACTAATGAAAAACTGTTTTTT.

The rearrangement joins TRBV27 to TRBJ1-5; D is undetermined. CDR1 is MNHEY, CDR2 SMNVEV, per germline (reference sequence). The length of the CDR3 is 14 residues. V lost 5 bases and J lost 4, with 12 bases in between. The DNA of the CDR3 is TGTGCCAGCAGTGAGAGAGGCCTGAATCAGCCCCAGCATTTT. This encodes CASSERGLNQPQHF.

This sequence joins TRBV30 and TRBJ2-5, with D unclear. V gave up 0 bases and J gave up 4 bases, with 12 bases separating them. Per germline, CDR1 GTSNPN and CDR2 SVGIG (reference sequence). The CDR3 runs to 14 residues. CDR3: CAWSVLPGRETQYF. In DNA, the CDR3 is TGTGCCTGGAGTGTACTGCCGGGTCGAGAGACCCAGTACTTC. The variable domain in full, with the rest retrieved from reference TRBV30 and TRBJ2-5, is SQTIHQWPATLVQPVGSPLSLECTVEGTSNPNLYWYRQAAGRGLQLLFYSVGIGQISSEVPQNLSASRPQDRQFILSSKKLLLSDSGFYLCAWSVLPGRETQYFGPGTRLLVL.

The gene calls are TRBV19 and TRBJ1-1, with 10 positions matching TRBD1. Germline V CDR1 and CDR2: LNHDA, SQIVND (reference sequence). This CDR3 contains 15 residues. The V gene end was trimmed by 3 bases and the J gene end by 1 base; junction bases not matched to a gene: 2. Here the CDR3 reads CASSIRDRGNTEAFF. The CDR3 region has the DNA TGTGCCAGTAGTATCCGGGACAGGGGGAACACTGAAGCTTTCTTT.

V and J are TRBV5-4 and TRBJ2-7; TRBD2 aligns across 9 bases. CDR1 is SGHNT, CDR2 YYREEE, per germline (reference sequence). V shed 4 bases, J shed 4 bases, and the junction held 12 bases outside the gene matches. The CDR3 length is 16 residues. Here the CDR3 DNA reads TGTGCCAGCAGCGGGAGCGGGAGGACCGGGCGATACGAGCAGTACTTC. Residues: CASSGSGRTGRYEQYF.

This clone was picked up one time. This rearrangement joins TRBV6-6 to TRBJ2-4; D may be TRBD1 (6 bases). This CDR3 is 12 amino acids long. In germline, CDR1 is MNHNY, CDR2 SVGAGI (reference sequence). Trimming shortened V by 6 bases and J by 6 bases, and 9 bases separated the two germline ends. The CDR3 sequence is CASRVTGNIQYF. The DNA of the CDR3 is TGTGCCAGCAGGGTGACAGGAAACATTCAGTACTTC.

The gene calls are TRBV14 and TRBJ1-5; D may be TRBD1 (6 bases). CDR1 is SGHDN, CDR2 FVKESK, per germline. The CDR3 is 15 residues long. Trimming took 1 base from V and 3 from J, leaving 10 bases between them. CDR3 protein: CASSQGAGVNQPQHF. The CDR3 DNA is TGTGCCAGCAGCCAAGGAGCAGGGGTCAATCAGCCCCAGCATTTT.

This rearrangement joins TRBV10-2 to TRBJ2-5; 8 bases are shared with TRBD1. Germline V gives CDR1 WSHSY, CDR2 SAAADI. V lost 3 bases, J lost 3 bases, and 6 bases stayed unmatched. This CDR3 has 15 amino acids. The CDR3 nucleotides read TGCGCCAGCAGTGACCCCGGACAGGGTAAAGAGACCCAGTACTTC. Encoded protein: CASSDPGQGKETQYF.

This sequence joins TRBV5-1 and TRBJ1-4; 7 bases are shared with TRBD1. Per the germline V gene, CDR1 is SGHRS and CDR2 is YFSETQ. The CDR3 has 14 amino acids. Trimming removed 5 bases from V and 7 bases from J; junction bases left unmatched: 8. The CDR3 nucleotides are TGCGCCAGCAGGACGACAGGGTCTGGTGAAAAACTGTTTTTT. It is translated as CASRTTGSGEKLFF.

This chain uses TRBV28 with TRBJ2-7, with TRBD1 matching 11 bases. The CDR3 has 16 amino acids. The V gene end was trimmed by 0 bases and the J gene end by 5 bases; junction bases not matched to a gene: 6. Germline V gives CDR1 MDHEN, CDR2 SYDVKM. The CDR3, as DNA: TGTGCCAGCAGTTTATGGAGGGACAGGGGGACCCACGAGCAGTACTTC. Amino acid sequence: CASSLWRDRGTHEQYF.